The 26 T cell receptor beta chains below come from one sample, sequenced in a study of beta chain features in type 1 diabetes. Every isolated RNA sample was fully reverse transcribed, so sequencing captured expressed TCRB transcripts. Profiling relied on immunoSEQ multiplex PCR, and the TCRdb table lists in-frame clones only, not all of them. The table shows 140,000 to 150,000 clones, with about 50% occurring only once. Sequencing used Tregs from blood. Every receptor here comes from a man younger than 35 in good health.

A few counts support this clone. The chain uses TRBV4-2 and TRBJ2-2, with D unclear. Per the germline V gene, CDR1 is LGHNA and CDR2 is YNFKEQ. V lost 5 bases and J lost 4, with 11 bases in between. The CDR3 spans 14 residues. The CDR3 DNA reads as TGTGCCAGCAGCATGCGGAGTGGCACCGGGGAGCTGTTTTTT. It is translated as CASSMRSGTGELFF.

Only one count was recorded for this clone. The chain recombines TRBV27 with TRBJ2-3; 7 nucleotides line up with TRBD2. Germline CDR1 is MNHEY and CDR2 is SMNVEV (reference sequence). CDR3 size: 14 residues. The ends lost 2 bases at V and 5 bases at J; junction bases unmatched: 4. CDR3 sequence reads: CASSLRLARDTQYF. CDR3 coding DNA: TGTGCCAGCAGTTTACGACTAGCCAGAGATACGCAGTATTTT.

The CDR3 sequence is CASSRGGSRTDTQYF. CDR3 bases: TGTGCCAGCAGTCGGGGGGGGTCTCGCACAGATACGCAGTATTTT. V gene TRBV21-1 combines with J gene TRBJ2-3; the table's D gene call, TRBD2, was not cross checked with the DNA. TRBV21-1 is tagged as a pseudogene. CDR3 length: 15 amino acids.

This chain connects TRBV6-1 to TRBJ2-7; 9 bases map to TRBD1. The germline CDR1 and CDR2 sequences are MNHNS and SASEGT. CDR3 length equals 14 residues. The V gene end was trimmed by 6 bases and the J gene end by 6 bases; junction bases not matched to a gene: 9. The chain's CDR3 is CASRIPGQGVEQYF. As DNA, the CDR3 is TGTGCCAGCAGGATACCGGGACAGGGTGTCGAGCAGTACTTC.

Here the CDR3 DNA reads TGTGCCAGCAGTTTTTCCGGACTAGCGGGAGGGAGCTCCTACGAGCAGTACTTC. Its protein is CASSFSGLAGGSSYEQYF. The gene calls are TRBV28 and TRBJ2-7; 15 bases line up with TRBD2. V dropped 3 bases and J dropped 0; count of bases not matched to a gene: 6. CDR3 size: 18 residues. Germline CDR1 reads MDHEN; CDR2 reads SYDVKM.

The rearrangement links TRBV7-2 to TRBJ1-1; 9 bases fit TRBD1. This CDR3 has 15 residues. After removal of 4 bases from V and 3 bases from J, the junction contained 6 bases not matched to a gene. Germline assignment: CDR1 SGHTA and CDR2 FQGNSA. The DNA of the CDR3 is TGTGCCAGCAGCTATAGACAGGGGGGTTACACTGAAGCTTTCTTT. The encoded protein is CASSYRQGGYTEAFF. The complete variable domain, with remaining parts taken from reference TRBV7-2 and TRBJ1-1, reads GAGVSQSPSNKVTEKGKDVELRCDPISGHTALYWYRQSLGQGLEFLIYFQGNSAPDKSGLPSDRFSAERTGGSVSTLTIQRTQQEDSAVYLCASSYRQGGYTEAFFGQGTRLTVV.

The chain joins TRBV7-2 to TRBJ1-6; D remains ambiguous. Trimming shortened V by 5 bases and J by 9 bases, and 8 bases separated the two germline ends. Germline loops: CDR1 SGHTA, CDR2 FQGNSA. This CDR3 region has 12 residues. CDR3 region: CASSTPGSPLHF. The CDR3 coding sequence is TGTGCCAGCAGCACCCCCGGTTCACCCCTCCACTTT.

The chain couples TRBV4-1 to TRBJ2-3, with 8 bases lining up with TRBD2. This CDR3 is 18 amino acids long. The germline V gene encodes CDR1 MGHRA and CDR2 YSYEKL. Trimming at V came to 4 bases and at J to 5 bases, leaving 17 bases not matched to a gene. Here the CDR3 reads CASSLRGGGGALGDTQYF. CDR3 nucleotides: TGCGCCAGCAGCCTCCGGGGGGGCGGGGGCGCTCTGGGAGATACGCAGTATTTT.

This clone was counted a few times. The V gene is TRBV4-3, the J gene TRBJ2-3, with D possibly being TRBD1 (5 bases). The CDR3 length is 12 residues. The V gene's germline CDR1 is LGHNA and CDR2 YSLEER. V lost 3 bases and J 8 bases, leaving 9 bases between the germline ends. CDR3 nucleotide sequence: TGCGCCAGCAGCCAGGCAGGGTTTACGCAGTATTTT. Protein: CASSQAGFTQYF.

This clone has a handful of counts. The chain has TRBV18 and TRBJ1-3, with 9 bases that match TRBD1. The CDR3 spans 15 residues. J lost 1 base, V lost 6 bases, and 4 bases had no gene match. Germline V lookup: CDR1 KGHSH, CDR2 LQKENI. CDR3 in DNA: TGTGCCAGCTCGTGGGACAGGGCGTCTGGAAACACCATATATTTT. This translates into CASSWDRASGNTIYF.

The chain uses TRBV7-2 and TRBJ2-1; TRBD2 matches at 13 bases. The germline CDR1 and CDR2 sequences are SGHTA and FQGNSA. V was pared by 1 base and J by 9 bases, with 3 bases of the junction left unmatched. The CDR3 sequence is 15 residues long. CDR3 sequence reads: CASSLGTSGRSEQFF. The DNA for the CDR3 is TGTGCCAGCAGCTTAGGGACTAGCGGGAGATCTGAGCAGTTCTTC.

The sample holds one count of this clone. V gene TRBV5-1 combines with J gene TRBJ1-1; 11 bases map to TRBD1. CDR3 size: 15 residues. CDR1 is SGHRS and CDR2 is YFSETQ in the germline V gene. The V gene end was trimmed by 4 bases and the J gene end by 5 bases; junction bases not matched to a gene: 7. CDR3 nucleotide sequence: TGCGCCAGCAGCGAGGACAGGGGGCGTTTAACTGAAGCTTTCTTT. Protein: CASSEDRGRLTEAFF.

The chain carries TRBV4-3 and TRBJ2-6, with TRBD1 matching over 8 bases. The germline CDR1 and CDR2 sequences are LGHNA and YSLEER. There are 19 residues in the CDR3. The trim removed 0 bases at V and 3 bases at J, leaving 10 bases unmatched. As DNA, the CDR3 is TGCGCCAGCAGCCAAGATACCCGGACAGGGTACTTTGGGGCCAACGTCCTGACTTTC. Protein: CASSQDTRTGYFGANVLTF.

The CDR3 bases are TGTGCCAGCAGTTTACGGGGTCCCAAGTACTTC. This gives the protein CASSLRGPKYF. This chain connects TRBV28 to TRBJ2-5, with D perhaps matching TRBD2 (5 bases). There are 11 residues in the CDR3. CDR1 and CDR2 (germline): MDHEN, SYDVKM. The germline V and J ends were trimmed by 2 bases and 12 bases, with 10 bases remaining between them.

This clone was seen more than once but under ten times. This chain joins TRBV4-2 and TRBJ2-1; 8 bases map to TRBD2. The germline V gene has CDR1 LGHNA and CDR2 YNFKEQ. The CDR3 is made up of 16 amino acids. With V trimmed by 0 bases and J by 6 bases, 7 bases remained unmatched. CDR3 nucleotide sequence: TGTGCCAGCAGCCAAGATTGGATAGCGGGGCGCAATGAGCAGTTCTTC. The encoded protein is CASSQDWIAGRNEQFF.

The rearrangement links TRBV7-9 to TRBJ1-1; 8 bases align to TRBD1. V shed 5 bases and J 3 bases; nucleotides not matched to a gene: 11. Germline V gene sequence: CDR1 SEHNR, CDR2 FQNEAQ (reference sequence). The CDR3 covers 16 residues. In DNA, the CDR3 is TGTGCCAGCAGCCCCCGGACAGGGACTCAGGACACTGAAGCTTTCTTT. Protein product: CASSPRTGTQDTEAFF.

This clone was seen more than once but under ten times. The V gene is TRBV9, the J gene TRBJ2-1, with a tentative D call TRBD2 (5 bases). Looked up from germline, CDR1 is SGDLS and CDR2 is YYNGEE. V lost 5 bases and J lost 4, with 13 bases in between. This CDR3 contains 14 residues. CDR3 coding DNA: TGTGCCAGCAGGAGGGCCTTATCTTACAATGAGCAGTTCTTC. Encoded protein: CASRRALSYNEQFF.

The chain employs TRBV28 and TRBJ2-7; 8 bases are shared with TRBD2. The CDR3 is 15 residues long. Germline V gene lookup returns CDR1 MDHEN and CDR2 SYDVKM. V lost 6 bases to trimming and J lost 3 bases; unmatched junction nucleotides: 10. CDR3 coding DNA: TGTGCCAGCAGCCGAGGGGCTAGCGGGCACTACGAGCAGTACTTC. It translates to CASSRGASGHYEQYF.

The chain uses TRBV7-2 and TRBJ1-2; D call uncertain. This CDR3 is built from 15 residues. V lost 1 base, J lost 3 bases, and 12 bases lay in between. CDR1 and CDR2 (germline): SGHTA, FQGNSA. DNA of the CDR3: TGTGCCAGCAGCTTAGTTGGGAGGAACCACTATGGCTACACCTTC. This codes for CASSLVGRNHYGYTF.

The genes are TRBV23-1 and TRBJ1-4; 8 bases are shared with TRBD1. TRBV23-1 is marked as an open reading frame, function uncertain. The V and J ends lost 0 bases and 8 bases, in that order; junction bases with no gene match: 8. The CDR3 spans 16 residues. The CDR3 loop is CASSQSIRGRSEKLFF. In nucleotides, the CDR3 is TGCGCCAGCAGTCAATCTATCAGGGGGCGATCAGAAAAACTGTTTTTT.

This chain connects TRBV29-1 to TRBJ2-3, with 8 bases identical to TRBD1. The V gene end was trimmed by 5 bases and the J gene end by 6 bases; junction bases not matched to a gene: 10. The CDR3 sequence is 14 residues long. Per germline, CDR1 SQVTM and CDR2 ANQGSEA. The CDR3 protein is CSVLDRVVEDTQYF. CDR3 DNA: TGCAGCGTTCTGGACAGGGTTGTTGAGGATACGCAGTATTTT.

This chain connects TRBV7-8 to TRBJ2-2, with D possibly being TRBD2 (5 bases). Between the trimmed V and J ends, which lost 6 bases and 7 bases, there was a span of 18 bases. Per the germline V gene, CDR1 is SGHVS and CDR2 is FQNEAQ. CDR3 length: 15 residues. The CDR3 sequence: CASSTGFGLRGELFF. CDR3 coding DNA: TGTGCCAGCAGTACGGGGTTTGGGTTACGCGGGGAGCTGTTTTTT.

This clone has a count of ten or more. This chain uses TRBV7-6 with TRBJ2-5; the match to TRBD2 covers 9 bases. The CDR3 consists of 13 residues. Germline V CDR1 and CDR2: SGHVS, FNYEAQ. V lost 5 bases to trimming and J lost 5 bases; unmatched junction nucleotides: 3. CDR3 amino acids: CASSQGLAETQYF. CDR3 nucleotides: TGTGCCAGCAGCCAGGGACTAGCCGAGACCCAGTACTTC. The variable domain in full, with the rest retrieved from reference TRBV7-6 and TRBJ2-5, is GAGVSQSPRYKVTKRGQDVALRCDPISGHVSLYWYRQALGQGPEFLTYFNYEAQQDKSGLPNDRFSAERPEGSISTLTIQRTEQRDSAMYRCASSQGLAETQYFGPGTRLLVL.

The table lists this clone with a few counts. V gene TRBV5-4 combines with J gene TRBJ2-1; TRBD2 agrees at 13 bases. The J segment lost 9 bases and the V segment lost 5 bases, leaving 8 bases of the junction unmatched. This CDR3 comprises 15 residues. Germline V gene data show CDR1 as SGHNT and CDR2 as YYREEE (reference sequence). The CDR3 region has the DNA TGTGCCAGCAGTCGTACTAGCGGGGGGGCTGTTGAGCAGTTCTTC. Encoded protein: CASSRTSGGAVEQFF.

The gene calls are TRBV10-3 and TRBJ2-7; 9 bases agree with TRBD2. Germline values: CDR1 ENHRY, CDR2 SYGVKD. The ends lost 4 bases at V and 4 bases at J; junction bases unmatched: 8. The CDR3 is 15 residues long. The CDR3, as DNA: TGTGCCATCAGTGGTCGGGCAGCGGGAGGATACGAGCAGTACTTC. It encodes CAISGRAAGGYEQYF.

V is TRBV7-2 and J is TRBJ1-2; TRBD1 aligns across 7 bases. The V and J ends lost 7 bases and 6 bases, in that order; junction bases with no gene match: 14. The CDR3 covers 15 residues. Germline V CDR1 and CDR2: SGHTA, FQGNSA. The CDR3 region has the DNA TGTGCCAGCACCGGGACAGTATTAGTTTCAGATGGCTACACCTTC. The encoded protein is CASTGTVLVSDGYTF.